The present T cell receptor beta chain was sequenced within a study of blood T cell repertoires in COVID-19. Study background: The origin of the acute and convalescent COVID-19 samples was the United States, Italy and Spain.

Original processing methods: Counts of nucleated cells, estimated from reference gene primer amplification, were obtained. The method was immunoSEQ multiplex PCR; TCRdb's version includes in-frame clones alone and lacks a portion of them. V, J and clone size derive from that table, while D and trimming were established from the DNA sequence. Of approximately 90,000 clones in the sample, roughly 87% are singletons; the top ten hold less than 5%. With V trimmed by 0 bases and J by 5 bases, 6 bases remained unmatched. Per germline, CDR1 MGHRA and CDR2 YSYEKL. This CDR3 is 17 amino acids long. The gene calls are TRBV4-1 and TRBJ2-2, with TRBD2 matching 10 bases. The TCR sequence derives from a woman of 80 years or more with acute or convalescent COVID-19. The specimen was peripheral blood. The CDR3 loop is CASSQDAAGGLTGELFF. CDR3 in DNA: TGCGCCAGCAGCCAAGATGCAGCGGGAGGGCTTACCGGGGAGCTGTTTTTT.